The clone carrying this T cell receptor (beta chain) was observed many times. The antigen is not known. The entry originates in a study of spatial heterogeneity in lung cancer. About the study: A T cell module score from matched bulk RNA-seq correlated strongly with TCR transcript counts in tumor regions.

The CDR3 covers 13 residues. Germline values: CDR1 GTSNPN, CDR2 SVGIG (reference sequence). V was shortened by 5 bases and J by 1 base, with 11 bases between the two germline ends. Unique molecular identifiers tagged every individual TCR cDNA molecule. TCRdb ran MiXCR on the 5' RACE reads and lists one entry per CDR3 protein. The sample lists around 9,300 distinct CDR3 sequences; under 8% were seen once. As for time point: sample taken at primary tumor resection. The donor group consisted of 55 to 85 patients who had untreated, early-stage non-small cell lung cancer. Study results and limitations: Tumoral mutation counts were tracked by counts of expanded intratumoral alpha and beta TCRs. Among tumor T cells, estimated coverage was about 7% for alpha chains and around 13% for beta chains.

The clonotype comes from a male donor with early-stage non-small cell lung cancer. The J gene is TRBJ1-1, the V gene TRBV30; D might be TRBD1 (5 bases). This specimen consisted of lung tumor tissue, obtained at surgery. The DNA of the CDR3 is TGTGCCTGGGCCCTCACAGGGAACACTGAAGCTTTCTTT. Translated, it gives CAWALTGNTEAFF.